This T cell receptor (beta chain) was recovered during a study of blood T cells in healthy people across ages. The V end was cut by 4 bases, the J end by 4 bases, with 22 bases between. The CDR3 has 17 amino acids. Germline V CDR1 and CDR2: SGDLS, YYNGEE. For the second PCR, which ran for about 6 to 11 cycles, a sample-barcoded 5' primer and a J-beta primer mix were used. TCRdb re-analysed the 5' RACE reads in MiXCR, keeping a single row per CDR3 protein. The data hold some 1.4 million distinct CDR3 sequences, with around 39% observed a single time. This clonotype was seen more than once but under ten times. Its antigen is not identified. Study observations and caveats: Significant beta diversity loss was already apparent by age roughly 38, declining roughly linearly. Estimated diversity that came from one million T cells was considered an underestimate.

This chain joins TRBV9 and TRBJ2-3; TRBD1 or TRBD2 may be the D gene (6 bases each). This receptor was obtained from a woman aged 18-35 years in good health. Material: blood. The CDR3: CASSPRLVGANSDTQYF. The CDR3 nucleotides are TGTGCCAGCAGCCCCCGACTAGTGGGGGCGAATTCAGATACGCAGTATTTT.